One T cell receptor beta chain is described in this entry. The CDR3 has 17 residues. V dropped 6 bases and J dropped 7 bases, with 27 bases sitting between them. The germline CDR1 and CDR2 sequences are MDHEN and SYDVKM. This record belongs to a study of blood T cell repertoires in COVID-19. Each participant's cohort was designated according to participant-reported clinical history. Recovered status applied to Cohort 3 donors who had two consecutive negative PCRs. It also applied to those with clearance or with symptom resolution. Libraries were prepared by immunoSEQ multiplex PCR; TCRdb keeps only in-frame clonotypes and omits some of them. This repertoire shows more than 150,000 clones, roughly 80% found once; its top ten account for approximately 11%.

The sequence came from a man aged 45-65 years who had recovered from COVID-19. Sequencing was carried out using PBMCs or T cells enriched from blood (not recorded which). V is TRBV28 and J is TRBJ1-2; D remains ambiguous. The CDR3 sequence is CASSHSLRQNRISGYTF. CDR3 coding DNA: TGTGCCAGCAGCCATTCACTACGGCAGAACCGAATCTCTGGCTACACCTTC.